These T cell receptor beta chains were read from a single sample in a study of cytomegalovirus exposure and HLA in healthy donors. Here immunoSEQ multiplex PCR was the method, and the copy in TCRdb shows in-frame clones only, minus some. The data show more than 110,000 clones, about 80% seen once. Sequencing was done on a sample of PBMCs. All receptors derive from a male donor in good health and CMV-seropositive. CDR3s include the opening cysteine and the closing phenylalanine or tryptophan. A D gene is named only where the DNA matches it firmly. Clone size is given for some rows only: seen once, a few or many times, or a class if the clone is expanded.

-,-,TRBV28,TRBJ2-7,CASKPAGQIYEQYF,TGTGCCAGCAAACCCGCGGGACAGATCTACGAGCAGTACTTC
-,-,TRBV10-1,TRBJ2-7,CASSESSLSSEQYF,TGCGCCAGCAGTGAGTCGAGTCTTTCTTCCGAGCAGTACTTC
TRBD1,-,TRBV27,TRBJ1-1,CASSTTGGHTEAFF,TGTGCCAGCAGTACAACAGGGGGCCACACTGAAGCTTTCTTT
-,-,TRBV11-2,TRBJ1-1,CASSPSGGVTEAFF,TGTGCCAGCAGCCCCTCCGGGGGGGTCACTGAAGCTTTCTTT
TRBD2,-,TRBV10-3,TRBJ2-7,CAISAETSGGLGQYF,TGTGCCATCAGTGCGGAAACTAGCGGGGGGTTAGGGCAGTACTTC
TRBD2,-,TRBV7-3,TRBJ2-3,CASRREGASTDTQYF,TGTGCCAGCAGGCGGGAGGGCGCTAGCACAGATACGCAGTATTTT
-,-,TRBV28,TRBJ1-1,CASSLTREAFF,TGTGCCAGCAGTTTGACTCGAGAAGCTTTCTTT
-,-,TRBV28,TRBJ1-2,CASKHNRDYGYTF,TGTGCCAGCAAGCACAACAGGGATTATGGCTACACCTTC
TRBD1,-,TRBV28,TRBJ1-1,CATYYRDRLSEAFF,TGTGCCACTTACTACCGGGACAGGCTCTCTGAAGCTTTCTTT
-,-,TRBV7-8,TRBJ2-3,CASSLGPGDTQYF,TGTGCCAGCAGCTTAGGCCCAGGCGATACGCAGTATTTT
TRBD1,-,TRBV6-5,TRBJ2-7,CASSFGTAYEQYF,TGTGCCAGCAGTTTTGGGACAGCCTACGAGCAGTACTTC
-,-,TRBV19,TRBJ1-2,CASSIESLTNYGYTF,TGTGCCAGTAGTATTGAGAGCCTGACTAACTATGGCTACACCTTC
TRBD2,-,TRBV6-5,TRBJ2-3,CASSYFTSGSTDTQYF,TGTGCCAGCAGTTACTTTACTAGCGGGAGCACAGATACGCAGTATTTT
-,-,TRBV6-6,TRBJ1-2,CASSSGAGALGYGYTF,TGTGCCAGCAGTTCAGGGGCCGGGGCTCTGGGCTATGGCTACACCTTC
-,once,TRBV4-2,TRBJ2-7,CASSQVGQPISYEQYF,TGTGCCAGCAGCCAAGTGGGCCAGCCGATCTCCTACGAGCAGTACTTC
TRBD2,-,TRBV7-2,TRBJ2-3,CASSPWGGSSDTQYF,TGTGCCAGCAGCCCATGGGGCGGGAGTTCAGATACGCAGTATTTT
TRBD2,-,TRBV28,TRBJ2-7,CASSQLAASSYEQYF,TGTGCCAGCAGCCAACTAGCGGCCAGCTCCTACGAGCAGTACTTC
TRBD1,few,TRBV7-6,TRBJ2-1,CASSSDRGEYNEQFF,TGTGCCAGCAGCTCGGACAGGGGAGAATACAATGAGCAGTTCTTC
-,-,TRBV28,TRBJ1-2,CASKGRAYGYTF,TGTGCCAGCAAGGGCAGGGCCTATGGCTACACCTTC
TRBD1,-,TRBV7-6,TRBJ1-2,CASSQDGTGTYGYTF,TGTGCCAGCAGCCAGGATGGGACAGGGACCTATGGCTACACCTTC
TRBD2,-,TRBV5-1,TRBJ2-3,CASSWGTSGNTDTQYF,TGCGCCAGCAGCTGGGGGACTAGCGGAAACACAGATACGCAGTATTTT
-,few,TRBV5-8,TRBJ2-1,CASRSHGTGTYNEQFF,TGTGCCAGCAGGTCGCATGGTACAGGGACCTACAATGAGCAGTTCTTC
TRBD2,once,TRBV7-2,TRBJ2-7,CASSPRTSQQYF,TGTGCCAGCAGCCCAAGGACTAGTCAGCAGTACTTC
-,-,TRBV19,TRBJ2-3,CASSTWTGGDTQYF,TGTGCCAGTAGTACCTGGACTGGAGGAGATACGCAGTATTTT
-,-,TRBV5-1,TRBJ2-2,CASSPGGRAELFF,TGCGCCAGCAGCCCGGGGGGCAGAGCGGAGCTGTTTTTT
TRBD1,few,TRBV19,TRBJ2-1,CASSTGTGSSYNEQFF,TGTGCCAGTAGTACCGGGACAGGAAGCTCCTACAATGAGCAGTTCTTC
-,-,TRBV5-8,TRBJ1-1,CASSLTHLNTEAFF,TGTGCCAGCAGCCTGACACATCTGAACACTGAAGCTTTCTTT
-,-,TRBV6-5,TRBJ2-7,CASSGGRAYEEQYF,TGTGCCAGCAGTGGGGGCAGGGCATACGAAGAGCAGTACTTC
TRBD1,once,TRBV18,TRBJ2-3,CASSLRDSGIGTDTQYF,TGTGCCAGCTCACTTAGGGACAGCGGCATCGGCACAGATACGCAGTATTTT
-,few,TRBV6-5,TRBJ2-7,CASSYVAGYEQYF,TGTGCCAGCAGTTACGTAGCTGGCTACGAGCAGTACTTC
-,-,TRBV7-9,TRBJ2-1,CASSRSGLDRRFNEQFF,TGTGCCAGCAGCCGATCAGGGCTTGACAGGAGGTTCAATGAGCAGTTCTTC
TRBD1,once,TRBV4-2,TRBJ2-7,CASSQGDRVYEQYF,TGTGCCAGCAGCCAAGGGGACAGGGTCTACGAGCAGTACTTC
TRBD2,-,TRBV6-5,TRBJ2-7,CASSYVGLSSYEQYF,TGTGCCAGCAGTTACGTGGGACTATCCTCCTACGAGCAGTACTTC
TRBD1,-,TRBV7-3,TRBJ2-2,CASSLIGGGGELFF,TGTGCCAGCAGCTTAATAGGGGGCGGCGGGGAGCTGTTTTTT